One sample yielded the 9 T cell receptor beta chains listed below, sequenced in a study of blood T cell repertoires in COVID-19. This table comes from immunoSEQ multiplex PCR, and its TCRdb copy is limited to in-frame clones, with some not included. Of fewer than 250,000 clones in the sample, about 90% were seen once. Sample: PBMCs or T cells enriched from blood (not recorded which). The receptor source for this set is a woman aged 18-29 years who had recovered from COVID-19.

The rearrangement uses TRBV5-4 and TRBJ2-7; 10 nucleotides line up with TRBD1. Trimming cost V 4 bases and J 1 base; bases outside gene matches: 8. The CDR3 length is 16 residues. Germline CDR1 reads SGHNT; CDR2 reads YYREEE (reference sequence). DNA for the CDR3: TGTGCCAGCAGCACCCCGACAGGGGGCCTATCCTACGAGCAGTACTTC. Protein product: CASSTPTGGLSYEQYF.

V usage is TRBV24-1 and J usage is TRBJ2-1; D perhaps matches TRBD1 (6 bases). The V and J ends lost 6 bases and 5 bases respectively, with 13 bases between them. Germline V gene sequence: CDR1 KGHDR, CDR2 SFDVKD. The CDR3 length is 14 residues. DNA of the CDR3: TGTGCCACCAGTCCCAGGGGTCTTAACAATGAGCAGTTCTTC. Its protein is CATSPRGLNNEQFF.

The chain uses TRBV25-1 and TRBJ2-2; the match to TRBD1 covers 9 bases. Looked up from germline, CDR1 is MGHDK and CDR2 is SYGVNS. Trimming cost V 4 bases and J 3 bases; bases outside gene matches: 0. CDR3 size: 14 residues. CDR3 sequence reads: CASSGTGDTGELFF. The DNA for the CDR3 is TGTGCCAGCAGTGGGACAGGGGACACCGGGGAGCTGTTTTTT.

The rearrangement links TRBV6-5 to TRBJ1-3; no firm D call. Germline values: CDR1 MNHEY, CDR2 SVGAGI. Between the trimmed V and J ends, which lost 8 bases and 0 bases, there was a span of 11 bases. The CDR3 has 14 residues. The CDR3 DNA reads as TGTGCCAGCGAACACAGAGACTCTGGAAACACCATATATTTT. It yields the protein CASEHRDSGNTIYF.

The chain uses TRBV5-1 and TRBJ1-6, with 7 bases fitting TRBD1. The CDR3 has 16 residues. V lost 3 bases, J lost 5 bases, and 8 bases stayed unmatched. Per germline, CDR1 SGHRS and CDR2 YFSETQ. DNA for the CDR3: TGCGCCAGCAGCTCGACAGGGTCGAGGGATAATTCACCCCTCCACTTT. This sequence encodes CASSSTGSRDNSPLHF.

The CDR3 nucleotides are TGTGCCAGCTCACCATTAGAGGGAGATACGCAGTATTTT. Translation: CASSPLEGDTQYF. This rearrangement joins TRBV18 to TRBJ2-3, with D perhaps matching TRBD2 (5 bases). CDR3 length: 13 amino acids. V was cut by 2 bases and J by 5 bases, with 8 bases left in between. CDR1 and CDR2 from the germline V gene are KGHSH and LQKENI.

The gene calls are TRBV6-2 or TRBV6-3 and TRBJ2-2; 7 bases agree with TRBD2. With V trimmed by 6 bases and J by 3 bases, 4 bases remained unmatched. The CDR3 length is 14 residues. Germline CDR1 MNHEY, CDR2 SVGEGT. DNA of the CDR3: TGTGCCAGCAGCAGACTAGCATACACCGGGGAGCTGTTTTTT. This encodes CASSRLAYTGELFF.

This chain links TRBV21-1 with TRBJ1-4; TRBD1, the table's D call, lacks a check against the DNA. TRBV21-1 constitutes a pseudogene. This CDR3 has 17 residues. Here the CDR3 DNA reads TGTGCCAGCAGCGTCCATCTAGGACACTCCCATAATGAAAAACTGTTTTTT. As protein: CASSVHLGHSHNEKLFF.

V gene TRBV14 combines with J gene TRBJ2-3; 7 positions agree with TRBD2. Germline V gene lookup returns CDR1 SGHDN and CDR2 FVKESK. The CDR3 length is 15 residues. V lost 5 bases and J lost 5; bases outside the gene matches: 10. The CDR3 DNA reads TGTGCCAGCAGCTCGGGGGGACCGGGGGAAGATACGCAGTATTTT. Its translation: CASSSGGPGEDTQYF. Full variable domain (outside the CDR3, taken from reference TRBV14 and TRBJ2-3): EAGVTQFPSHSVIEKGQTVTLRCDPISGHDNLYWYRRVMGKEIKFLLHFVKESKQDESGMPNNRFLAERTGGTYSTLKVQPAELEDSGVYFCASSSGGPGEDTQYFGPGTRLTVL.